This T cell receptor beta chain was documented in a study of blood T cell repertoires in COVID-19. Overall study: PBMCs, B-cell-depleted T cells, or T cells were the source of the cDNA or gDNA that made up the material.

CDR3 length equals 12 residues. Trimming removed 6 bases from V and 3 bases from J, with 8 bases in between. Germline CDR1 reads LNHDA; CDR2 reads SQIVND (reference sequence). Sequencing used immunoSEQ multiplex PCR; TCRdb keeps in-frame clones, though not all of them. Counted here are 25,000 to 35,000 clones, 88% occurring once; the ten biggest clones make up roughly 7.9%. This clonotype was sampled from a man aged 60-69 years with COVID-19, enrolled during active disease. The material sequenced was peripheral blood. The J gene is TRBJ1-2, the V gene TRBV19, with D hard to call. The CDR3 sequence: CASREGYYGYTF. The CDR3 coding sequence is TGTGCCAGTAGAGAGGGATACTATGGCTACACCTTC.